This is a list of T cell receptor beta chains from one sample in a study of T cells in Graves' hyperthyroidism and ophthalmopathy. In TCRdb, the multiplex PCR reads were re-called with MiXCR into one record per CDR3 protein. The sample lists under 300,000 distinct CDR3 sequences; over 12% were seen once. Sequences were obtained from blood. Source of these receptors: a woman aged 45-59 years with Graves' hyperthyroidism that later progressed to Graves' ophthalmopathy. Each CDR3 is given without its conserved first and last residue.

v_gene	j_gene	CDR3aa
TRBV28	TRBJ1-2	ASTTDSLGYT
TRBV7-9	TRBJ2-5	ASSLHTGQETQY
TRBV3-1	TRBJ2-7	ASSQTLYEQY
TRBV30	TRBJ2-7	ASRDRGPHEQY
TRBV29-1	TRBJ2-3	SVDVPAGDTQY
TRBV19	TRBJ1-3	ATQRRDGNTIY
TRBV10-3	TRBJ2-1	AISDPGGQSSYNEQF
TRBV11-2	TRBJ2-1	ASSLALREGNEQF
TRBV7-3	TRBJ1-6	ASSLDRPGNSPLH
TRBV28	TRBJ2-5	ASNIGASGRY
TRBV28	TRBJ2-3	ASSLSSGTRVSDTQY
TRBV3-1	TRBJ2-7	ASSQDRRGGVEQY
TRBV27	TRBJ2-3	ASTGPSTDTQY
TRBV2	TRBJ1-5	ASNLRRSDSNQPQH
TRBV6-6	TRBJ1-1	ASSYGTGGRSAEAF
TRBV28	TRBJ2-1	ASESSMAYNEQF
TRBV7-7	TRBJ2-1	ASGSGNEQF
TRBV7-9	TRBJ2-6	ASSSPRTVGGGANVLT
TRBV11-2	TRBJ2-5	ASSLVRGETQY
TRBV9	TRBJ2-1	ASSGIRTQGGEQF
TRBV6-1	TRBJ1-1	ASSPGTGKTEAF
TRBV6-2/TRBV6-3	TRBJ1-1	ASIPQGPRTEAF
TRBV7-9	TRBJ2-7	ASKQHEGNVLEQY
TRBV6-1	TRBJ2-7	ASSEHSGRRNEQY
TRBV11-2	-	ASSSPFEQY
TRBV7-6	TRBJ2-1	ASSLIGNEQF
TRBV3-1	TRBJ1-5	ASSPGQGGSNQPQH
TRBV10-3	TRBJ2-5	AISDNSHQY
TRBV7-9	TRBJ2-1	ASSSRIGAHNEQF
TRBV20-1	TRBJ2-1	SANPGSYNEQF
TRBV20-1	TRBJ2-7	SAPNSYEQY
TRBV9	TRBJ2-5	ASSVGASEGGETQY
TRBV7-2	TRBJ2-4	ASTDNSGGANIQY
TRBV28	TRBJ1-2	ASRTPGQGADGYT
TRBV20-1	TRBJ2-3	SAPTGQGPDTQY
TRBV6-1	TRBJ2-3	ASSKFITDTQY
TRBV5-1	TRBJ1-2	ASSLAGDGYT
TRBV27	TRBJ1-6	ASWTGVSPLY
TRBV20-1	TRBJ2-2	SARDRDSSAGELF
TRBV2	TRBJ2-7	ASSERDYEQY
TRBV4-1	TRBJ1-2	ASSLLPRGSDGYT
TRBV28	TRBJ1-6	ASSRGQGNSPLH
TRBV27	TRBJ1-6	ASSLGVLNSPLH
TRBV5-1	TRBJ2-5	ASSPSPGEEETQY
TRBV18	TRBJ1-6	ASSRDREAPLH
TRBV27	TRBJ2-3	ASSGTSGRYSTSTDTQY
TRBV20-1	TRBJ1-5	SAGQAYQPQH
TRBV28	TRBJ2-7	ASSSRGLADEQY